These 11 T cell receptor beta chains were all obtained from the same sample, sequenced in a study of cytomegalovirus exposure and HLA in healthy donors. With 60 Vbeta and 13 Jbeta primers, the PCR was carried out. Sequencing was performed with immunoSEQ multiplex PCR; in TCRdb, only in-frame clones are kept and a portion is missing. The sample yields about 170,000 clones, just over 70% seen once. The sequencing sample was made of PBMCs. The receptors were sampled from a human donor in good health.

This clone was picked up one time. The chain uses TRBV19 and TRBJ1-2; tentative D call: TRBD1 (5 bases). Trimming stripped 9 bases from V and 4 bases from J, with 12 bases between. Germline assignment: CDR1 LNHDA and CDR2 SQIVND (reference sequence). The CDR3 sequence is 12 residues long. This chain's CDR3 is CASWTRGYGYTF. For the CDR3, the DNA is TGTGCCAGCTGGACACGCGGCTATGGCTACACCTTC.

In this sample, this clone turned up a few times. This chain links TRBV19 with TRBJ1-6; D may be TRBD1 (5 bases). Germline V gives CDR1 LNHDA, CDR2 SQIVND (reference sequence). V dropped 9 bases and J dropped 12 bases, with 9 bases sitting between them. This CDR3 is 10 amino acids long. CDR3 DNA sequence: TGTGCCAGGGGGGGGAAACCCCTCCACTTT. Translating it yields CARGGKPLHF.

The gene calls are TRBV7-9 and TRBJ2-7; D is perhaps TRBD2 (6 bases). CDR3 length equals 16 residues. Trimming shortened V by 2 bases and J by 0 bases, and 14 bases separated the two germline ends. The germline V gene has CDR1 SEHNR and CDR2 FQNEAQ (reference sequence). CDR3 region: CASSLIGTPSSYEQYF. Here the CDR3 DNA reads TGTGCCAGCAGCTTAATCGGGACTCCTAGCTCCTACGAGCAGTACTTC.

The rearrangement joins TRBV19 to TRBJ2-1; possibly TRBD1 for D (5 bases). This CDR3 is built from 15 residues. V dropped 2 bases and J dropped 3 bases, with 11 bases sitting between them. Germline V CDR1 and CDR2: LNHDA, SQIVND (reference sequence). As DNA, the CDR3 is TGTGCCAGTAGTATAAGGGCAGGGAACTACAATGAGCAGTTCTTC. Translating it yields CASSIRAGNYNEQFF. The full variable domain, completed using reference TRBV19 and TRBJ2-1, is DGGITQSPKYLFRKEGQNVTLSCEQNLNHDAMYWYRQDPGQGLRLIYYSQIVNDFQKGDIAEGYSVSREKKESFPLTVTSAQKNPTAFYLCASSIRAGNYNEQFFGPGTRLTVL.

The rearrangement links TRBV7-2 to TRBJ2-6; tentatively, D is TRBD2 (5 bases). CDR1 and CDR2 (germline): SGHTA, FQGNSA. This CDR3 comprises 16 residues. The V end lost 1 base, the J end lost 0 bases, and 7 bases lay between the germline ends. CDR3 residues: CASSLGGISGANVLTF. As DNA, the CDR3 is TGTGCCAGCAGCTTAGGAGGGATCTCTGGGGCCAACGTCCTGACTTTC.

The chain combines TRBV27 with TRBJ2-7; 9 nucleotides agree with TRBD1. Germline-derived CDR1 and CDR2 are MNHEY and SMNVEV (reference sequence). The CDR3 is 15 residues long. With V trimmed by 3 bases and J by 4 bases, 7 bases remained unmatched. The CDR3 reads CASSFPTGGVYEQYF. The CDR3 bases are TGTGCCAGCAGTTTTCCGACAGGGGGAGTTTACGAGCAGTACTTC.

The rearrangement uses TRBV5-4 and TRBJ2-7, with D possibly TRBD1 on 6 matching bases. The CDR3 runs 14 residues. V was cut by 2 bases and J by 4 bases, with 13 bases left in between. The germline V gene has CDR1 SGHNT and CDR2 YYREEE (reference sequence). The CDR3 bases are TGTGCCAGCAGCTTTGGGACAATCGAGTACGAGCAGTACTTC. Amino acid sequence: CASSFGTIEYEQYF.

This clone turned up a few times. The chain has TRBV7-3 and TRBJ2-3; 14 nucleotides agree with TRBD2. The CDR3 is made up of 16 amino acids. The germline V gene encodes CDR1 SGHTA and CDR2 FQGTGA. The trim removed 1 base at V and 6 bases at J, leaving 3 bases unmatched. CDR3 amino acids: CASSLRLAGGTDTQYF. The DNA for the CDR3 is TGTGCCAGCAGCTTAAGACTAGCGGGGGGGACGGATACGCAGTATTTT. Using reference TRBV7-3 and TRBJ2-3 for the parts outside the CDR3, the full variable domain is GAGVSQTPSNKVTEKGKYVELRCDPISGHTALYWYRQSLGQGPEFLIYFQGTGAADDSGLPNDRFFAVRPEGSVSTLKIQRTERGDSAVYLCASSLRLAGGTDTQYFGPGTRLTVL.

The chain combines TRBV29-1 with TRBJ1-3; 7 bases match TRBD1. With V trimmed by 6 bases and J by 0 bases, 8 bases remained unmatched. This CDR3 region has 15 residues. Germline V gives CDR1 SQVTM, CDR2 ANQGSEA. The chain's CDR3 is CSVKPTGHSGNTIYF. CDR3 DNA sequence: TGCAGCGTGAAACCGACAGGGCACTCTGGAAACACCATATATTTT. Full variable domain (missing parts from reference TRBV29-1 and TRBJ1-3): SAVISQKPSRDICQRGTSLTIQCQVDSQVTMMFWYRQQPGQSLTLIATANQGSEATYESGFVIDKFPISRPNLTFSTLTVSNMSPEDSSIYLCSVKPTGHSGNTIYFGEGSWLTVV.

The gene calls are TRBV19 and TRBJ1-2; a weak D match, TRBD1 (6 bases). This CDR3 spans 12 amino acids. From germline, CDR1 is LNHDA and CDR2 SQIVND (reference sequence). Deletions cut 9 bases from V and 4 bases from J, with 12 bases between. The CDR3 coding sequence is TGTGCCAGCTCCCCGGACAGCTATGGCTACACCTTC. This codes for CASSPDSYGYTF.

The CDR3 loop is CSVEETGWEKETQYF. CDR3 sequence (DNA): TGCAGCGTTGAAGAAACAGGGTGGGAGAAAGAGACCCAGTACTTC. This chain connects TRBV29-1 to TRBJ2-5, with a tentative D call TRBD1 (6 bases). Germline assignment: CDR1 SQVTM and CDR2 ANQGSEA. This CDR3 contains 15 residues. V was clipped by 0 bases and J by 3 bases, with 14 bases between them. The whole variable domain, filled in from reference TRBV29-1 and TRBJ2-5, reads SAVISQKPSRDICQRGTSLTIQCQVDSQVTMMFWYRQQPGQSLTLIATANQGSEATYESGFVIDKFPISRPNLTFSTLTVSNMSPEDSSIYLCSVEETGWEKETQYFGPGTRLLVL.